These 2 T cell receptor beta chains share one sample of origin, sequenced in a study of T cell repertoires in cytomegalovirus infection. TCRdb re-derived calls from the reads in MiXCR, one entry per CDR3 protein. There are 150,000 to 200,000 distinct CDR3 sequences in the sample; about 20% occur only once, and 2.5% to 3% lies in the top ten. The source material was PBMCs. Source of these receptors: a human donor in good health (CMV status not recorded). Some clones in this sample may be carry-over from other donors' samples.

This clonotype was picked up many times. The chain links TRBV6-5 to TRBJ1-6, with TRBD1 matching over 7 bases. Trimming removed 4 bases from V and 6 bases from J; junction bases left unmatched: 6. Germline CDR1 and CDR2: MNHEY and SVGAGI. The CDR3 loop spans 15 amino acids. As DNA, the CDR3 is TGTGCCAGCAGTTCCTCAGGACAGGCTAATTCACCCCTCCACTTT. Protein: CASSSSGQANSPLHF.

This clonotype was observed a handful of times. The chain carries TRBV28 and TRBJ2-2; 10 nucleotides align to TRBD1. The CDR3 consists of 15 residues. Germline loops: CDR1 MDHEN, CDR2 SYDVKM. The ends lost 6 bases at V and 4 bases at J; junction bases unmatched: 5. Written as DNA, the CDR3 is TGTGCCAGCAGGGGAGGGACAGGGGCCACCGGGGAGCTGTTTTTT. Protein sequence: CASRGGTGATGELFF.